Following are 9 T cell receptor beta chains from one sample sequenced in a study of blood T cells in healthy people across ages. A second PCR of 7 to 11 cycles used a sample-barcoded 5' primer and a J-beta primer mix. Via MiXCR, TCRdb re-called the 5' RACE reads, giving one row per CDR3 protein. The data show more than 1,400,000 distinct CDR3 sequences, about 43% seen once. Sequencing was done on a sample of blood. The receptors originated from a woman younger than 30 in good health.

This clonotype was observed many times. This rearrangement joins TRBV6-1 to TRBJ1-4; no definite D call. The CDR3 loop spans 13 amino acids. Germline-derived CDR1 and CDR2 are MNHNS and SASEGT. With 0 bases removed from V and 7 bases from J, the gap between germline ends came to 6 bases. CDR3 sequence: CASSEAMGEKLFF. Written as DNA, the CDR3 is TGTGCCAGCAGTGAAGCCATGGGTGAAAAACTGTTTTTT.

On this clonotype: At one end, the junction sequence differs from germline, possibly due to a read error. The chain employs TRBV5-1 and TRBJ2-7; TRBD1 or TRBD2 may be the D gene (6 bases each). Germline CDR1 SGHRS, CDR2 YFSETQ. This CDR3 has 15 amino acids. The CDR3 DNA reads TGCGCCAGCAGATTGGCGGGGACAAGCCCGGGCGAGCAGTACTTC. Encoded protein: CASRLAGTSPGEQYF.

The rearrangement links TRBV7-9 to TRBJ2-2, with a possible D match to TRBD2 (5 bases). The CDR3 has 16 amino acids. Between the trimmed V and J ends, which lost 6 bases and 7 bases, there was a span of 21 bases. Per the germline V gene, CDR1 is SEHNR and CDR2 is FQNEAQ (reference sequence). The chain's CDR3 is CASSLEFLSGVGELFF. The CDR3 bases are TGTGCCAGCAGTCTCGAGTTCCTCTCCGGGGTCGGGGAGCTGTTTTTT.

This clonotype was seen a few times. The rearrangement joins TRBV12-3 or TRBV12-4 to TRBJ2-7; possibly TRBD1 for D (7 bases). V was clipped by 7 bases and J by 3 bases, with 19 bases between them. The CDR3 spans 15 residues. The CDR3: CASTIHSGGNYEQYF. The DNA for the CDR3 is TGTGCCAGCACCATTCATTCAGGGGGGAACTACGAGCAGTACTTC.

V gene TRBV7-2 combines with J gene TRBJ1-1, with D possibly being TRBD1 (5 bases). V lost 1 base and J lost 5, with 14 bases in between. There are 15 residues in the CDR3. Germline CDR1 SGHTA, CDR2 FQGNSA. The CDR3: CASSLVAGRTTEAFF. The CDR3 region has the DNA TGTGCCAGCAGCTTAGTCGCAGGGAGGACAACTGAAGCTTTCTTT.

This clonotype has a handful of counts. The J gene is TRBJ1-3, the V gene TRBV10-3; D perhaps matches TRBD1 (6 bases). CDR3 size: 14 residues. Per the germline V gene, CDR1 is ENHRY and CDR2 is SYGVKD. V lost 6 bases and J 0 bases, leaving 9 bases between the germline ends. The CDR3 protein is CAISLTGSGNTIYF. The CDR3, as DNA: TGTGCCATCAGCCTGACAGGCTCTGGAAACACCATATATTTT.

The chain recombines TRBV20-1 with TRBJ1-2, with TRBD1 identical over 7 bases. V lost 3 bases to trimming and J lost 2 bases; unmatched junction nucleotides: 6. This CDR3 contains 14 residues. Germline values: CDR1 DFQATT, CDR2 SNEGSKA (reference sequence). CDR3 nucleotides: TGCAGTGCTAGGCGACAGGGTACGAACTATGGCTACACCTTC. It yields the protein CSARRQGTNYGYTF.

This sequence joins TRBV5-1 and TRBJ2-1; 8 bases match TRBD1. The J call could be wrong; TRBJ2-7 is a better fit for the DNA end. The germline V gene encodes CDR1 SGHRS and CDR2 YFSETQ. This CDR3 region has 16 residues. As DNA, the CDR3 is TGCGCCAGCAGCCCTGAACAGGGGGTCCCCTACAATGAGCAGTACTTC. Translated: CASSPEQGVPYNEQYF.

Turning to this clonotype: This may stem from a read error, because a much larger clone lies one nucleotide away. The rearrangement joins TRBV7-2 to TRBJ2-1, with 7 nucleotides matching TRBD2. The CDR3 has 16 residues. The V gene's germline CDR1 is SGHTA and CDR2 FQGNSA. This chain's CDR3 is CACSSSGTSSYNEQFF. In DNA, the CDR3 is TGTGCCTGCAGTTCTAGCGGAACAAGCTCCTACAATGAGCAGTTCTTC. Looking up the rest from reference TRBV7-2 and TRBJ2-1 gives the full variable domain: GAGVSQSPSNKVTEKGKDVELRCDPISGHTALYWYRQSLGQGLEFLIYFQGNSAPDKSGLPSDRFSAERTGGSVSTLTIQRTQQEDSAVYLCACSSSGTSSYNEQFFGPGTRLTVL.